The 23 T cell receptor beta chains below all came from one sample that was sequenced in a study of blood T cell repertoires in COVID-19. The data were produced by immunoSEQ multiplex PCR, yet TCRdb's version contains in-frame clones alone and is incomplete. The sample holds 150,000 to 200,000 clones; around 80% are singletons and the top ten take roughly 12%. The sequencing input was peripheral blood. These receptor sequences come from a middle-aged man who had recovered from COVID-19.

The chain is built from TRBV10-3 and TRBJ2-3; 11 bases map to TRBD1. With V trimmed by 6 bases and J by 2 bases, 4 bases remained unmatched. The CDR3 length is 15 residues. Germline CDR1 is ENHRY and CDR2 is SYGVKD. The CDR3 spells CAIRGDRGDTDTQYF. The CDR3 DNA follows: TGTGCCATCAGGGGGGACAGGGGGGACACAGATACGCAGTATTTT.

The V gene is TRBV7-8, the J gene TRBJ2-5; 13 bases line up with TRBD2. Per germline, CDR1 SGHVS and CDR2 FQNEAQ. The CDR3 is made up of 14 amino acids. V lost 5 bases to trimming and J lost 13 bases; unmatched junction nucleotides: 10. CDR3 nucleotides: TGTGCCAGCAGCCCCGGACTAGCGGGAGATATTGGGTACTTC. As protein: CASSPGLAGDIGYF.

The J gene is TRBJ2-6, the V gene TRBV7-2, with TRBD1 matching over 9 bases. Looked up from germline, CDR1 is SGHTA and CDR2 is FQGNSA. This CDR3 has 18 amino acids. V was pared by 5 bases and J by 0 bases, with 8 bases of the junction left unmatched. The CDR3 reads CASSVRDRASSGANVLTF. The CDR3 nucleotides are TGTGCCAGCAGCGTACGGGACAGGGCAAGCTCTGGGGCCAACGTCCTGACTTTC.

The DNA of the CDR3 is TGTGCCAGTAGTACGGGGGGGAACAATCAGCCCCAGCATTTT. This gives the protein CASSTGGNNQPQHF. V is TRBV19 and J is TRBJ1-5; D is perhaps TRBD1 (5 bases). CDR3 length: 14 residues. V lost 4 bases and J 3 bases, leaving 10 bases between the germline ends. From germline, CDR1 is LNHDA and CDR2 SQIVND (reference sequence). Combining the CDR3 with reference TRBV19 and TRBJ1-5 gives the whole variable domain DGGITQSPKYLFRKEGQNVTLSCEQNLNHDAMYWYRQDPGQGLRLIYYSQIVNDFQKGDIAEGYSVSREKKESFPLTVTSAQKNPTAFYLCASSTGGNNQPQHFGDGTRLSIL.

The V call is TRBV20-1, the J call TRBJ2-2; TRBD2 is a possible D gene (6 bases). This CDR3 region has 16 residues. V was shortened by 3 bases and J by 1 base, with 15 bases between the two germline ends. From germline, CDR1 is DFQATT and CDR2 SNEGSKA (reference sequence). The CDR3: CSASGLLVGNTGELFF. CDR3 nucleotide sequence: TGCAGTGCTAGTGGACTACTAGTTGGGAACACCGGGGAGCTGTTTTTT.

The CDR3 sequence: CANRTGHGHFHEQYF. For the CDR3, the DNA is TGTGCCAACAGGACAGGACATGGGCATTTCCACGAGCAGTACTTC. The chain links TRBV14 to TRBJ2-7; 7 bases fit TRBD1. There are 15 residues in the CDR3. Germline V gene lookup returns CDR1 SGHDN and CDR2 FVKESK. V shed 10 bases and J 5 bases; nucleotides not matched to a gene: 17. Together with reference TRBV14 and TRBJ2-7, the CDR3 gives the full variable domain: EAGVTQFPSHSVIEKGQTVTLRCDPISGHDNLYWYRRVMGKEIKFLLHFVKESKQDESGMPNNRFLAERTGGTYSTLKVQPAELEDSGVYFCANRTGHGHFHEQYFGPGTRLTVT.

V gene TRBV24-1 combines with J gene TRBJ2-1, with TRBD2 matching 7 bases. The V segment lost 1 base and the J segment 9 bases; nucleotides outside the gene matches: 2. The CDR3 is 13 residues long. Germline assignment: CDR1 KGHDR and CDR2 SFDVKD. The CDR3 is CATSDFSGGEQFF. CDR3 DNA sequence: TGTGCCACCAGTGATTTTTCGGGGGGTGAGCAGTTCTTC.

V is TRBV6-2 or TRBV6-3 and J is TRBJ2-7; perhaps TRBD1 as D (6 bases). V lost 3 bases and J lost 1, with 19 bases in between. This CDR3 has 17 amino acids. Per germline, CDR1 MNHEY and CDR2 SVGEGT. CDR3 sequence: CASSYIYEGRGSYEQYF. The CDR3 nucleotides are TGTGCCAGCAGTTATATCTATGAGGGCAGGGGATCCTACGAGCAGTACTTC.

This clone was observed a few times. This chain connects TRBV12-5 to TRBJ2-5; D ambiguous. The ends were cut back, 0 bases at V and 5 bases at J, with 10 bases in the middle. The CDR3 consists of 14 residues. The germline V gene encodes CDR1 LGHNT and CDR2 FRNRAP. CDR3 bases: TGTGCTAGTGGTTTGGTAGGCCTGGAGGAGACCCAGTACTTC. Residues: CASGLVGLEETQYF.

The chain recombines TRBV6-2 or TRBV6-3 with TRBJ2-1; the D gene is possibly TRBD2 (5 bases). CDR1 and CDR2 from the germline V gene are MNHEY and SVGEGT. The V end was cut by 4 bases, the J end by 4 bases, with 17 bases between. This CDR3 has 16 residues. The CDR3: CASSSSLTGKYNEQFF. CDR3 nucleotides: TGTGCCAGCAGTTCCTCCCTTACGGGGAAATACAATGAGCAGTTCTTC.

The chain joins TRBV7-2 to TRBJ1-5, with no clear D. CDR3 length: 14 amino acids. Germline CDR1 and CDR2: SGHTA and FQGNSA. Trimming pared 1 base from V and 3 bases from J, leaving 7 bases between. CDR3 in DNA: TGTGCCAGCAGCTTAGGAGGGTACAATCAGCCCCAGCATTTT. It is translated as CASSLGGYNQPQHF. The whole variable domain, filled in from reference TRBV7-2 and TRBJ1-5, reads GAGVSQSPSNKVTEKGKDVELRCDPISGHTALYWYRQSLGQGLEFLIYFQGNSAPDKSGLPSDRFSAERTGGSVSTLTIQRTQQEDSAVYLCASSLGGYNQPQHFGDGTRLSIL.

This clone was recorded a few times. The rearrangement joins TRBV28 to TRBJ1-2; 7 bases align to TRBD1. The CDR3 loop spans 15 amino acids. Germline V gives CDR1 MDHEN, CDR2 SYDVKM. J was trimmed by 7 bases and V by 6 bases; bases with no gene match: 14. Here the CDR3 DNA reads TGTGCCAGCAGGATACAGGGGTGGGAAGGTGGTGGCTACACCTTC. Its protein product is CASRIQGWEGGGYTF.

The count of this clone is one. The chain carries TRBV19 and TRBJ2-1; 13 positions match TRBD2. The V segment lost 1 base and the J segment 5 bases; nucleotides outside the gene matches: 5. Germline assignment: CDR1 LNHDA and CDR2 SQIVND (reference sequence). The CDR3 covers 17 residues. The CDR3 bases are TGTGCCAGTAGTATAGCCACCGGGACTAGCGGGGACAATGAGCAGTTCTTC. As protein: CASSIATGTSGDNEQFF.

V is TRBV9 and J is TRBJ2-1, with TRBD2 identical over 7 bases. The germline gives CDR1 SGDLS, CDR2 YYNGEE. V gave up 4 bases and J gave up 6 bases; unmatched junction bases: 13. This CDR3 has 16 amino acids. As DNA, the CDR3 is TGTGCCAGCAGCCCCAAGGGGAGGGGAGGTAGCAATGAGCAGTTCTTC. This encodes CASSPKGRGGSNEQFF.

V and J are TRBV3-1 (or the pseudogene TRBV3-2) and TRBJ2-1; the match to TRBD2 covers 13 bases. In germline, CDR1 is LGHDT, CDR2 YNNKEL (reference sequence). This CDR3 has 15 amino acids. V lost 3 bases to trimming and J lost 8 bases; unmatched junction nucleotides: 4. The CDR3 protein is CASSQGLAGYDEQFF. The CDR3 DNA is TGTGCCAGCAGCCAGGGACTAGCGGGATATGATGAGCAGTTCTTC.

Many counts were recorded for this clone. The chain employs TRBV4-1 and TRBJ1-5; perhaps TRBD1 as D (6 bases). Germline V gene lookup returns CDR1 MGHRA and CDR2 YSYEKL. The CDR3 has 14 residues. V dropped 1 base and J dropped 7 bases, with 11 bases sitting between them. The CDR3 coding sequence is TGCGCCAGCAGCCAAGGGACAGCGAGACAGCCCCAGCATTTT. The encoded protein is CASSQGTARQPQHF.

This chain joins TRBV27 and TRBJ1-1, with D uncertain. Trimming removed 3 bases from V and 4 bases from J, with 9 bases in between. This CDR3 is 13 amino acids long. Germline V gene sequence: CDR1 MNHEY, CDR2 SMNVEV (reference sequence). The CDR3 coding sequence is TGTGCCAGCAGTTTGTTAGGGAGCACTGAAGCTTTCTTT. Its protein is CASSLLGSTEAFF.

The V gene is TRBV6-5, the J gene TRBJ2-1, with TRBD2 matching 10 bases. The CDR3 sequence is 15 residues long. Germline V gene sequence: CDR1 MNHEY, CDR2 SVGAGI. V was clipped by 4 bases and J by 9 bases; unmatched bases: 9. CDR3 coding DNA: TGTGCCAGCAGTTCCGCTAGCGGGAGCACGGCTGAGCAGTTCTTC. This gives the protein CASSSASGSTAEQFF.

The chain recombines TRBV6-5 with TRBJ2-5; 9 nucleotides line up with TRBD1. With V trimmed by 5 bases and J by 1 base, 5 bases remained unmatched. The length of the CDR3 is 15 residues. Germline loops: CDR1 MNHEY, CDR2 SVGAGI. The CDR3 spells CASSTRDRVQETQYF. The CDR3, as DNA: TGTGCCAGCAGTACACGGGACAGGGTCCAAGAGACCCAGTACTTC.

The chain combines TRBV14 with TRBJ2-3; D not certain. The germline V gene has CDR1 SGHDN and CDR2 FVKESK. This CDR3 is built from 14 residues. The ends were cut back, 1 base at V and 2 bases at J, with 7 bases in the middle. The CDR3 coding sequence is TGTGCCAGCAGCCAAGCTAGTACCACAGATACGCAGTATTTT. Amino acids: CASSQASTTDTQYF. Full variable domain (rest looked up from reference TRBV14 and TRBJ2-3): EAGVTQFPSHSVIEKGQTVTLRCDPISGHDNLYWYRRVMGKEIKFLLHFVKESKQDESGMPNNRFLAERTGGTYSTLKVQPAELEDSGVYFCASSQASTTDTQYFGPGTRLTVL.

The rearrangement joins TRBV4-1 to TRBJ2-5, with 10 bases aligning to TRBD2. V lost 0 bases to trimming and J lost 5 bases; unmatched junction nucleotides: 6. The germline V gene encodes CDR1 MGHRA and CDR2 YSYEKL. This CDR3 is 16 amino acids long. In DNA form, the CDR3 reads TGCGCCAGCAGCCAAGAAGGCCTAGCGGGAGCCGAGACCCAGTACTTC. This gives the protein CASSQEGLAGAETQYF.

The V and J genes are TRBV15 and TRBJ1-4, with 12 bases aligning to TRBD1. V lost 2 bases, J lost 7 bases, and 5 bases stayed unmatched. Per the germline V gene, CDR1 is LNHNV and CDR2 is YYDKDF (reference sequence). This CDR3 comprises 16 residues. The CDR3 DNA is TGTGCCACCAGCAGACGCTCGGGACAGGGGGCTGAAAAACTGTTTTTT. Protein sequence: CATSRRSGQGAEKLFF.

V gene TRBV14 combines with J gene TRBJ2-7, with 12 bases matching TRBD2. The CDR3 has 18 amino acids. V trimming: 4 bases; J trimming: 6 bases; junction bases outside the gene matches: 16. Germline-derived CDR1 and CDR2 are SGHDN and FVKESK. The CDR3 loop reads CASSPLRLAGDKVREQYF. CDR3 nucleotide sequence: TGTGCCAGCAGCCCACTCCGACTAGCGGGAGATAAGGTACGCGAGCAGTACTTC.